These T cell receptor beta chains were read from a single sample in a study of blood T cell repertoires in COVID-19. Assay used: immunoSEQ multiplex PCR; TCRdb lists only in-frame clones, some missing. The repertoire includes roughly 250,000 clones, 84% of them detected once, and 1.5% sits in the top ten. Sequenced: peripheral blood. These receptors originate from a woman in her forties who had recovered from COVID-19. Both conserved end residues are part of each CDR3. The D gene is left open where the match is weak. Only part of the rows carry a size: once, few, many, or a class if the clone is expanded.

d_gene,v_gene,abundance,j_gene,CDR3nt,CDR3aa
TRBD1,TRBV11-3,NA,TRBJ1-3,TGTGCCAGCAGCCCCCGACAGGGTTCCTCTGGAAACACCATATATTTT,CASSPRQGSSGNTIYF
TRBD1,TRBV24-1,few,TRBJ1-2,TGTGCCACCACATCCGGGACAGATGGCTACACCTTC,CATTSGTDGYTF
TRBD2,TRBV5-4,NA,TRBJ2-2,TGTGCCAGCAGCCACGGGGGGGCTAATCCCGGGGAGCTGTTTTTT,CASSHGGANPGELFF
NA,TRBV7-9,few,TRBJ1-5,TGTGCCAGCAGCTTAGGACAATTTAATCAGCCCCAGCATTTT,CASSLGQFNQPQHF
NA,TRBV30,NA,TRBJ1-1,TGTGCCTGGAGTCTGGACAGTAACACTGAAGCTTTCTTT,CAWSLDSNTEAFF
NA,TRBV19,NA,TRBJ2-4,TGTGCCAGTAGTATGCTTGGGGGGGCCAAAAACATTCAGTACTTC,CASSMLGGAKNIQYF
NA,TRBV4-2,NA,TRBJ1-6,TGTGCCAGCAGCCCTACAGGACCTAATTCACCCCTCCACTTT,CASSPTGPNSPLHF
NA,TRBV2,NA,TRBJ2-6,TGTGCCAGCAGTGAAGGGACAGCTGGGGCCAACGTCCTGACTTTC,CASSEGTAGANVLTF
NA,TRBV7-8,NA,TRBJ1-5,TGTGCCAGCAGCTTAGATTATGCGTGGTCGCGTCAGCCCCAGCATTTT,CASSLDYAWSRQPQHF
TRBD1,TRBV5-1,NA,TRBJ2-5,TGCGCCAGCAGCAGGGGGGCCCAGGGGGCGCCTAATCAAGAGACCCAGTACTTC,CASSRGAQGAPNQETQYF
NA,TRBV15,NA,TRBJ1-6,TGTGCCACCAGCACTACCTACAGGGTTTTATCCTATAATTCACCCCTCCACTTT,CATSTTYRVLSYNSPLHF
TRBD1,TRBV9,few,TRBJ1-3,TGTGCCAGCAGCGTAGAAGGGGGCGTCACTGGAAACACCATATATTTT,CASSVEGGVTGNTIYF
TRBD1,TRBV30,NA,TRBJ2-7,TGTGCCTGGAGGGTCAGGGGGCTATATGAGCAGTACTTC,CAWRVRGLYEQYF
TRBD1,TRBV19,few,TRBJ2-7,TGTGCCAGTAGTACACCGGGACAGGGAGAATACTTC,CASSTPGQGEYF
NA,TRBV7-2,few,TRBJ2-3,TGTGCCAGCAGCTTACTAGCCTTTATCCTCACAGATACGCAGTATTTT,CASSLLAFILTDTQYF
TRBD2,TRBV2,NA,TRBJ2-3,TGTGCCAGCAGCGAGACTAGCGGGGTGACAGATACGCAGTATTTT,CASSETSGVTDTQYF
NA,TRBV9,NA,TRBJ2-2,TGTGCCAGCAGCGTAGGGGGGGGGCGGACCGGGGAGCTGTTTTTT,CASSVGGGRTGELFF
TRBD2,TRBV29-1,NA,TRBJ2-5,TGCAGCGTTGAAGATCGGCAGCGGGGAAGGGGTTGGGAGACCCAGTACTTC,CSVEDRQRGRGWETQYF
NA,TRBV6-5,NA,TRBJ1-3,TGTGCCAGCAGCGTCCCGGGAGACACCATATATTTT,CASSVPGDTIYF
NA,TRBV12-3/TRBV12-4,once,TRBJ2-1,TGTGCCAGCAGTTTTAGCGAGGAGGATGAGCAGTTCTTC,CASSFSEEDEQFF
TRBD1,TRBV2,NA,TRBJ2-5,TGTGCCAGCAGAGGGGACAGAGAGACCCAGTACTTC,CASRGDRETQYF
TRBD1,TRBV5-4,once,TRBJ2-3,TGTGCCAGCAGCTTGGACGGAGGCAGGGGGACAGATACGCAGTATTTT,CASSLDGGRGTDTQYF